These T cell receptor beta chains were read from a single sample in a study of graft-versus-host responses after intestinal transplantation. Here immunoSEQ multiplex PCR was the method, and the copy in TCRdb shows in-frame clones only, minus some. The data show over 9,000 clones, with about three quarters seen just once and about 30% held by the top ten. The sample here was PBMCs, taken nearly 500 days after intestinal transplant. All receptors derive from a human patient who received an intestinal transplant, so some T cells may come from the graft donor. Each CDR3 is given with its conserved first and last residue. D genes are given only for firm matches. Where a row states a size, it is once, few, many or the class of an expanded clone; other rows omit it.

j_call clone_size v_call d_call cdr3_aa cdr3_nt
TRBJ2-4 once TRBV28 - CASSPGTVLAKNIQYF TGTGCCAGCAGTCCGGGGACCGTGCTAGCCAAAAACATTCAGTACTTC
TRBJ2-1 once TRBV11-2 TRBD2 CASSPERGGHNEQFF TGTGCCAGCAGCCCCGAGCGGGGGGGCCACAATGAGCAGTTCTTC
TRBJ1-3 - TRBV9 TRBD1 CASSATRGQGLFGNTIYF TGTGCCAGCAGCGCAACGAGGGGACAGGGGCTTTTCGGAAACACCATATATTTT
TRBJ2-1 few TRBV5-1 - CASSLEGLGGYNEQFF TGCGCCAGCAGCTTGGAGGGGCTAGGGGGGTACAATGAGCAGTTCTTC
TRBJ2-7 medium-sized TRBV5-4 - CASSSAYEQYF TGTGCCAGCAGCTCCGCCTACGAGCAGTACTTC
TRBJ1-1 - TRBV19 TRBD1 CASSVGTGRGTEAFF TGTGCCAGTAGCGTTGGGACAGGGAGGGGCACTGAAGCTTTCTTT
TRBJ2-1 - TRBV12-5 TRBD2 CASGFGLADYNEQFF TGTGCTAGTGGTTTCGGACTAGCGGACTACAATGAGCAGTTCTTC
TRBJ2-5 - TRBV4-1 TRBD2 CASSQEPPGGQRGGRTQYF TGCGCCAGCAGCCAAGAGCCCCCGGGGGGACAACGGGGGGGAAGGACCCAGTACTTC
TRBJ2-1 - TRBV5-6 TRBD1 CASSLVRDRFYNEQFF TGTGCCAGCAGCTTAGTCCGGGACAGATTTTACAATGAGCAGTTCTTC
TRBJ2-2 - TRBV13 - CASSLWGMNTGELFF TGTGCCAGCAGCTTATGGGGGATGAACACCGGGGAGCTGTTTTTT
TRBJ2-3 - TRBV4-1 - CASSTSTDTQYF TGCGCCAGCAGCACAAGCACAGATACGCAGTATTTT
TRBJ2-5 once TRBV5-1 - CASSLTETQYF TGCGCCAGCAGCTTGACAGAGACCCAGTACTTC
TRBJ2-2 - TRBV7-6 TRBD1 CASSSRDRVGAGELFF TGTGCCAGCAGCTCTAGGGACAGGGTTGGTGCCGGGGAGCTGTTTTTT
TRBJ2-3 - TRBV6-6 - CASSYSRAVEDTQYF TGTGCCAGCAGTTACTCGCGGGCAGTAGAAGATACGCAGTATTTT
TRBJ2-5 - TRBV18 - CASSPGWEGETQYF TGTGCCAGCTCCCCGGGCTGGGAAGGGGAGACCCAGTACTTC
TRBJ2-7 - TRBV7-2 TRBD2 CASSYSGTSKVEQYF TGTGCCAGCAGCTATTCCGGGACTAGTAAGGTCGAGCAGTACTTC
TRBJ2-7 large TRBV6-1 - CASVYSYEQYF TGTGCCAGCGTCTATTCCTACGAGCAGTACTTC
TRBJ1-5 - TRBV10-3 TRBD1 CAISPTGSNQPQHF TGTGCCATCAGCCCGACAGGGAGCAATCAGCCCCAGCATTTT
TRBJ2-5 - TRBV7-9 - CASSFPAMETQYF TGTGCCAGCAGCTTCCCGGCCATGGAGACCCAGTACTTC
TRBJ2-7 few TRBV5-4 - CASSFVGVGEQYF TGTGCCAGCAGCTTTGTGGGAGTAGGAGAGCAGTACTTC
TRBJ2-7 - TRBV5-3 - CARRWTGYEQYF TGTGCCAGAAGGTGGACCGGTTACGAGCAGTACTTC
TRBJ2-3 - TRBV7-2 - CASSLGLAIGEDTQYF TGTGCCAGCAGCTTAGGGCTAGCAATAGGGGAAGATACGCAGTATTTT
TRBJ1-1 - TRBV9 - CASSVETGRSAFF TGTGCCAGCAGCGTAGAGACAGGCCGCTCGGCTTTCTTT
TRBJ2-1 - TRBV10-3 - CAISELRQFLYNEQFF TGTGCCATCAGTGAGTTAAGACAGTTCCTCTACAATGAGCAGTTCTTC
TRBJ2-7 - TRBV29-1 - CSVVGAPHYEQYF TGCAGCGTTGTAGGAGCCCCCCACTACGAGCAGTACTTC
TRBJ2-5 - TRBV5-8 TRBD2 CASSLGLAGQETQYF TGTGCCAGCAGCTTGGGACTAGCGGGCCAAGAGACCCAGTACTTC
TRBJ2-2 - TRBV7-8 TRBD2 CASSLPGLAGGANTGELFF TGTGCCAGCAGCTTACCGGGACTAGCGGGAGGAGCGAACACCGGGGAGCTGTTTTTT
TRBJ1-2 - TRBV30 - CAWSVGFYEGNF TGTGCCTGGAGTGTAGGATTCTATGAGGGGAACTTC
TRBJ1-4 - TRBV7-9 - CASSPGGIGHNEKLFF TGTGCCAGCAGCCCAGGAGGTATCGGCCATAATGAAAAACTGTTTTTT
TRBJ2-4 - TRBV18 - CASSPFPSLTPKNIQYF TGTGCCAGCTCACCATTTCCTAGCCTTACCCCCAAAAACATTCAGTACTTC
TRBJ1-4 - TRBV11-2 - CASSLLDGINEKLFF TGTGCCAGCAGCTTATTGGACGGCATCAATGAAAAACTGTTTTTT
TRBJ1-6 - TRBV28 TRBD1 CASRGQEYSPLHF TGTGCCAGCCGAGGACAGGAATATTCACCCCTCCACTTT
TRBJ1-1 - TRBV7-9 - CASSFRSSRATEAFF TGTGCCAGCAGCTTCAGGAGCAGCCGGGCCACTGAAGCTTTCTTT
TRBJ2-5 - TRBV5-1 - CASSLGPPMVQETQYF TGCGCCAGCAGCTTGGGGCCTCCGATGGTCCAAGAGACCCAGTACTTC
TRBJ2-7 - TRBV5-4 TRBD1 CASSLGGTGRREQYF TGTGCCAGCAGCTTGGGCGGGACAGGCCGTAGGGAGCAGTACTTC
TRBJ2-5 - TRBV5-4 - CASSLGVVQETQYF TGTGCCAGCAGCTTGGGGGTAGTCCAAGAGACCCAGTACTTC
TRBJ2-5 - TRBV5-6 TRBD2 CASSLAGTSRQETQYF TGTGCCAGCAGCTTGGCCGGGACTAGCCGTCAAGAGACCCAGTACTTC
TRBJ1-6 - TRBV4-1 - CASSQDSNPVGLSPLHF TGCGCCAGCAGCCAAGATTCCAACCCTGTTGGTCTTTCACCCCTCCACTTT
TRBJ1-3 - TRBV29-1 - CSAESDGNTIYF TGCAGCGCAGAAAGTGATGGAAACACCATATATTTT
TRBJ1-3 - TRBV7-9 - CASSPDTARGSGNTIYF TGTGCCAGCAGCCCAGATACCGCGCGGGGTTCTGGAAACACCATATATTTT
TRBJ2-3 once TRBV5-4 TRBD1 CASSFTGTGNTDTQYF TGTGCCAGCAGCTTCACCGGGACAGGGAACACAGATACGCAGTATTTT
TRBJ2-1 few TRBV7-3 - CASSLGRGGYEQFF TGTGCCAGCAGCTTAGGCAGGGGAGGGTATGAGCAGTTCTTC
TRBJ2-2 - TRBV21-1 - CASSTGANTGELFF TGTGCCAGCAGCACGGGAGCGAACACCGGGGAGCTGTTTTTT
TRBJ2-3 - TRBV6-4 - CASSDSVLGADTQYF TGTGCCAGCAGTGACTCGGTGCTAGGGGCAGATACGCAGTATTTT
TRBJ1-2 - TRBV14 - CASSRDPSYGYTF TGTGCCAGCAGCCGAGATCCATCCTATGGCTACACCTTC
TRBJ1-1 - TRBV9 - CASSVVGSFDTEAFF TGTGCCAGCAGCGTTGTTGGAAGCTTTGACACTGAAGCTTTCTTT
TRBJ2-7 - TRBV5-1 TRBD1 CASSLGTGTGYSYEQYF TGCGCCAGCAGCTTGGGGACCGGGACAGGGTACTCCTACGAGCAGTACTTC
TRBJ1-2 - TRBV28 - CASSTSRRGGYTF TGTGCCAGCAGTACCTCTCGGAGGGGTGGCTACACCTTC
TRBJ2-7 - TRBV7-9 TRBD2 CASSPTSGRAYEQYF TGTGCCAGCAGCCCGACTAGCGGGAGGGCCTACGAGCAGTACTTC
TRBJ2-5 few TRBV7-9 TRBD1 CASSVDRAETQYF TGTGCCAGCAGCGTCGACAGGGCAGAGACCCAGTACTTC